This T cell receptor (beta chain) was sequenced in a study of cytomegalovirus exposure and HLA in healthy donors. The germline V and J ends were trimmed by 1 base and 6 bases, with 9 bases remaining between them. The CDR3 totals 13 residues. Germline loops: CDR1 SGHNT, CDR2 YENEEA. TCRdb's copy holds only in-frame clones and misses some; the assay was immunoSEQ multiplex PCR. The top ten hold roughly 0.88% of the sample, which has some 310,000 clones, around 90% seen once. This chain links TRBV11-3 with TRBJ2-5, with a tentative D call TRBD2 (5 bases). The sequenced material came from PBMCs. The clonotype was recovered from a man aged 25 to 40 in good health and CMV-seronegative. CDR3 region: CASSLGGEQTQYF. The CDR3 coding sequence is TGTGCCAGCAGCTTAGGGGGAGAACAGACCCAGTACTTC.